These T cell receptor beta chains were read from a single sample in a study of human T cells and chemical hapten exposure. One entry per CDR3 protein, called by TCRdb with MiXCR from the RACE reads. The sample consists of about 400,000 distinct CDR3 sequences, more than 5% of them appearing once. The sample was whole blood, taken in connection with sensitization to the hapten diphenylcyclopropenone (DPC). The receptor set was obtained from a woman aged 18-29 years with alopecia areata. Some clones in this sample may be carry-over from other donors' samples. Each CDR3 is given with its conserved first and last residue. The D gene is left open where the match is weak. Size is stated for part of the rows, as once, few or many counts, or as a class when the clone is expanded.

TRBV12-3/TRBV12-4	many	TRBJ1-6	-	CASSFRIQKSSPLHF	TGTGCCAGCAGTTTCCGTATACAAAAATCATCACCCCTCCACTTT
TRBV4-1	few	TRBJ2-7	TRBD1	CASSQVQGADEQYF	TGCGCCAGCAGCCAAGTACAGGGGGCAGACGAGCAGTACTTC
TRBV4-3	-	TRBJ2-1	-	CASSQDLGNEQFF	TGCGCCAGCAGCCAAGATCTGGGTAATGAGCAGTTCTTC
TRBV18	many	TRBJ2-5	-	CASSSSEEETQYF	TGTGCCAGCTCATCCTCAGAGGAGGAGACCCAGTACTTC
TRBV5-6	many	TRBJ1-6	TRBD1	CASSQGVDNSPLHF	TGTGCCAGCAGCCAGGGGGTAGATAATTCACCCCTCCACTTT
TRBV20-1	many	TRBJ1-1	-	CSAKRQEGSTEAFF	TGCAGTGCTAAAAGACAGGAGGGGAGCACTGAAGCTTTCTTT
TRBV4-1	many	TRBJ1-4	TRBD1	CASSQERSRQGGEKLFF	TGCGCCAGCAGCCAAGAAAGAAGTAGACAGGGGGGTGAAAAACTGTTTTTT
TRBV6-5	few	TRBJ2-2	-	CASSWDYTGELFF	TGTGCCAGCAGTTGGGACTACACCGGGGAGCTGTTTTTT
TRBV6-5	many	TRBJ1-6	-	CASRQYSGDSPLHF	TGTGCCAGCAGACAATACTCGGGGGATTCACCCCTCCACTTT
TRBV6-2/TRBV6-3	-	TRBJ2-1	TRBD2	CASTTRGNYNEQFF	TGTGCCAGCACTACGCGGGGGAATTACAATGAGCAGTTCTTC
TRBV4-2	many	TRBJ1-2	-	CASSQRQEGYGYTF	TGTGCCAGCAGCCAAAGGCAGGAAGGCTATGGCTACACCTTC
TRBV18	-	TRBJ2-1	-	CASSPGYESSYNEQFF	TGTGCCAGCTCACCGGGATATGAGAGCTCCTACAATGAGCAGTTCTTC
TRBV5-1	few	TRBJ2-3	TRBD1	CASRRDRGYTDTQYF	TGCGCCAGCAGGCGGGACAGGGGGTACACAGATACGCAGTATTTT
TRBV20-1	few	TRBJ2-7	TRBD2	CSAGEAGRQYF	TGCAGTGCTGGGGAAGCGGGGAGACAGTACTTC
TRBV10-3	many	TRBJ2-7	TRBD1	CAIRGGQVSYEQYF	TGTGCCATCAGAGGGGGACAGGTATCCTACGAGCAGTACTTC
TRBV7-3	few	TRBJ2-7	-	CASSVSTWGEQYF	TGTGCCAGCAGCGTGTCAACTTGGGGGGAGCAGTACTTC
TRBV7-2	many	TRBJ1-6	-	CASSSGQWRNSPLHF	TGTGCCAGCAGCTCCGGACAGTGGCGTAATTCACCCCTCCACTTT
TRBV5-6	many	TRBJ2-4	-	CASSPLTGAKNIQYF	TGTGCCAGCAGCCCCCTAACAGGGGCCAAAAACATTCAGTACTTC
TRBV2	many	TRBJ2-6	-	CASRDRSGANVLTF	TGTGCCAGCAGAGACAGGTCTGGGGCCAACGTCCTGACTTTC
TRBV12-3/TRBV12-4	-	TRBJ1-1	-	CASSLSRETEAFF	TGTGCCAGCAGTTTAAGCCGGGAAACTGAAGCTTTCTTT